This T cell receptor beta chain was sequenced during a study of cytomegalovirus exposure and HLA in healthy donors. A word on this clone: The antigen is undetermined.

Study conclusions and caveats: In vitro data verified three CMV-associated chains as specific for CMV antigens. Overall, approximately 150 TCR beta chains were annotated as cytomegalovirus-associated.

The CDR3 totals 15 residues. Trimming took 3 bases from V and 2 from J; bases not matched to a gene: 4. In germline, CDR1 is SGHTA, CDR2 FQGTGA. The donors formed part of the roughly 120-subject validation cohort, distinct from the roughly 700-subject first cohort. Sequenced by immunoSEQ multiplex PCR; TCRdb stores in-frame clones only, minus some. The data show 150,000 or so clones, with about 91% seen just once and 9% held by the top ten. Sequenced input: PBMCs. The clonotype was recovered from a young woman in good health and CMV-seropositive. This chain links TRBV7-3 with TRBJ2-7; TRBD2 aligns across 10 bases. The CDR3 nucleotides are TGTGCCAGCAGCTTTAGCGGGGGGCCTACCTACGAGCAGTACTTC. It encodes CASSFSGGPTYEQYF. Using reference TRBV7-3 and TRBJ2-7 for the parts outside the CDR3, the full variable domain is GAGVSQTPSNKVTEKGKYVELRCDPISGHTALYWYRQSLGQGPEFLIYFQGTGAADDSGLPNDRFFAVRPEGSVSTLKIQRTERGDSAVYLCASSFSGGPTYEQYFGPGTRLTVT.